What follows describes a single T cell receptor (beta chain). Germline V gene sequence: CDR1 MNHEY, CDR2 SVGAGI. The CDR3 totals 13 residues. V was pared by 6 bases and J by 7 bases, with 10 bases between. Libraries were prepared by immunoSEQ multiplex PCR; TCRdb keeps only in-frame clonotypes and omits some of them. The table shows some 250,000 clones, with approximately 85% occurring only once. The sample comes from a study of blood T cell repertoires in COVID-19. Study in general: Nucleic acid was either cDNA or gDNA, and it came from T cells, B-cell-depleted T cells, or PBMCs.

The study recruited people aged roughly 18 to 100 years across roughly 23 US areas. Membership in each cohort depended on participant-reported clinical history. Two negative PCRs, clearance, or symptom resolution were required of recovered Cohort 3 donors. Sequenced input: PBMCs or T cells enriched from blood (not recorded which). This TCR derives from a woman in her 50s who had recovered from COVID-19. This chain links TRBV6-5 with TRBJ1-6, with no clear D. CDR3 nucleotide sequence: TGTGCCAGCAGACAGTCAACAAATTCACCCCTCCACTTT. Its translation is CASRQSTNSPLHF.